Listed here are 32 T cell receptor beta chains from one sample, sequenced in a study of T-cell reconstitution after alpha-beta-depleted transplantation in children. Preparation of the TCRbeta library involved a method that used unique molecular identifiers. TCRdb fed the PCR reads into MiXCR, producing one record per CDR3 protein. The table shows about 980,000 distinct CDR3 sequences, with 25% to 35% occurring only once. The input for sequencing was PBMCs, mostly from graft donor cells, taken 360 days after TCRalphabeta/CD19-depleted stem cell transplant. These receptors all stem from a boy younger than two who had a stem cell transplant for SCID, so the T cells may come from the graft donor.

The chain combines TRBV27 with TRBJ1-5; D remains unclear. V was cut by 2 bases and J by 2 bases, with 10 bases left in between. CDR1 MNHEY and CDR2 SMNVEV come from the germline V gene (reference sequence). CDR3 length: 15 residues. The CDR3 bases are TGTGCCAGCAGTTTAGTGGGTAAAGGCAATCAGCCCCAGCATTTT. Its protein product is CASSLVGKGNQPQHF.

This clonotype was seen more than once but under ten times. The chain recombines TRBV9 with TRBJ2-5, with D uncertain. The CDR3 has 13 amino acids. Trimming shortened V by 0 bases and J by 5 bases, and 8 bases separated the two germline ends. Per the germline V gene, CDR1 is SGDLS and CDR2 is YYNGEE. The CDR3 here is CASSVDSGETQYF. The CDR3 coding sequence is TGTGCCAGCAGCGTAGACTCTGGGGAGACCCAGTACTTC.

This clonotype was found a few times. V and J are TRBV12-3 or TRBV12-4 and TRBJ2-7; D unresolved. The CDR3 consists of 14 residues. V was trimmed by 1 base and J by 3 bases, leaving 10 bases between them. This CDR3 is CASSLVNRFYEQYF. The CDR3 region has the DNA TGTGCCAGCAGTTTAGTGAACCGATTCTACGAGCAGTACTTC.

V and J are TRBV29-1 and TRBJ2-2, with D possibly being TRBD1 (5 bases). Germline loops: CDR1 SQVTM, CDR2 ANQGSEA. The CDR3 loop spans 12 amino acids. With 4 bases removed from V and 6 bases from J, the gap between germline ends came to 9 bases. The CDR3, as DNA: TGCAGCGTTGTAGGGGTTGCCGGGGAGCTGTTTTTT. This translates into CSVVGVAGELFF.

There are a few counts of this clonotype. This chain uses TRBV5-1 with TRBJ1-1; D remains ambiguous. Trimming pared 0 bases from V and 4 bases from J, leaving 13 bases between. Germline lookup yields CDR1 SGHRS and CDR2 YFSETQ. The CDR3 contains 15 residues. CDR3 in DNA: TGCGCCAGCAGCTTGGGACTTCAATATCTCACTGAAGCTTTCTTT. Translated, it gives CASSLGLQYLTEAFF.

This clonotype was recorded at least ten times. This sequence joins TRBV5-1 and TRBJ2-3; D gene uncertain. This CDR3 region has 16 residues. Trimming removed 3 bases from V and 2 bases from J, with 16 bases in between. Germline assignment: CDR1 SGHRS and CDR2 YFSETQ. This CDR3 reads CASSSRRRRPTDTQYF. For the CDR3, the DNA is TGCGCCAGCAGCTCGCGTCGGCGACGCCCCACAGATACGCAGTATTTT. Full variable domain (remainder filled in from reference TRBV5-1 and TRBJ2-3): KAGVTQTPRYLIKTRGQQVTLSCSPISGHRSVSWYQQTPGQGLQFLFEYFSETQRNKGNFPGRFSGRQFSNSRSEMNVSTLELGDSALYLCASSSRRRRPTDTQYFGPGTRLTVL.

This clonotype was counted a few times. The V call is TRBV10-3, the J call TRBJ2-5; 7 positions match TRBD2. The junction had 7 bases not matched to a gene; V was cut back by 7 bases and J by 5 bases. The CDR3 length is 13 residues. Germline V gene lookup returns CDR1 ENHRY and CDR2 SYGVKD. DNA for the CDR3: TGTGCCATCAAGGCTGGTAGCGGGGAGACCCAGTACTTC. This gives the protein CAIKAGSGETQYF.

The chain carries TRBV7-8 and TRBJ2-7; D is ambiguous. Trimming stripped 0 bases from V and 0 bases from J, with 9 bases between. CDR1 is SGHVS, CDR2 FQNEAQ, per germline. CDR3 length: 15 residues. The CDR3 is CASSLASKASYEQYF. The CDR3 nucleotides are TGTGCCAGCAGCTTAGCGAGCAAGGCCTCCTACGAGCAGTACTTC.

This clonotype was counted a few times. The gene calls are TRBV15 and TRBJ1-1; 7 bases agree with TRBD1. Germline CDR1 reads LNHNV; CDR2 reads YYDKDF (reference sequence). Trimming removed 3 bases from V and 7 bases from J; junction bases left unmatched: 23. The CDR3 is 19 residues long. Here the CDR3 reads CATSRLSPGQFFGSGEAFF. Written as DNA, the CDR3 is TGTGCCACCAGCAGGTTGTCACCGGGACAGTTCTTCGGTAGTGGTGAAGCTTTCTTT.

This clonotype has only a few counts. This chain connects TRBV11-1 to TRBJ2-7; D is possibly TRBD1 or TRBD2 (5 bases each). Trimming stripped 5 bases from V and 3 bases from J, with 11 bases between. Germline CDR1 SGHAT, CDR2 FQDESV (reference sequence). The CDR3 contains 13 residues. In nucleotides, the CDR3 is TGTGCCAGCAGCCATATGAGGGGCTACGAGCAGTACTTC. Translated: CASSHMRGYEQYF.

This clonotype was picked up a small number of times. V usage is TRBV15 and J usage is TRBJ2-7; D may be TRBD1 (5 bases). V lost 1 base to trimming and J lost 7 bases, with 17 bases between them. CDR3 length: 15 amino acids. Germline V gene data show CDR1 as LNHNV and CDR2 as YYDKDF (reference sequence). CDR3 amino acids: CATSRVGQGVGEQYF. The DNA of the CDR3 is TGTGCCACCAGCAGAGTGGGGCAGGGCGTTGGTGAGCAGTACTTC. The complete variable domain, with remaining parts taken from reference TRBV15 and TRBJ2-7, reads DAMVIQNPRYQVTQFGKPVTLSCSQTLNHNVMYWYQQKSSQAPKLLFHYYDKDFNNEADTPDNFQSRRPNTSFCFLDIRSPGLGDTAMYLCATSRVGQGVGEQYFGPGTRLTVT.

A single count supports this clonotype. The chain joins TRBV5-1 to TRBJ2-5; D unclear. The CDR3 has 15 amino acids. V lost 1 base to trimming and J lost 5 bases, with 15 bases between them. CDR1 is SGHRS and CDR2 is YFSETQ in the germline V gene. The CDR3 loop reads CASSLSRPERETQYF. Here the CDR3 DNA reads TGCGCCAGCAGCTTGTCACGGCCCGAACGGGAGACCCAGTACTTC.

The genes are TRBV2 and TRBJ2-2; D is tentatively TRBD1 or TRBD2 (5 bases each). Trimming cost V 1 base and J 6 bases, with 18 bases left between them. Germline CDR1 and CDR2: SNHLY and FYNNEI. The CDR3 runs 17 residues. The CDR3 DNA reads TGTGCCAGCAGTGAAGGCCACGGGACCGCCAGATCCGGGGAGCTGTTTTTT. Translating gives CASSEGHGTARSGELFF.

V is TRBV6-2 or TRBV6-3 and J is TRBJ2-7; no definite D call. Trimming took 3 bases from V and 3 from J, leaving 9 bases between them. Germline CDR1 is MNHEY and CDR2 is SVGEGT. The CDR3 has 13 amino acids. CDR3: CASSYPASYEQYF. CDR3 in DNA: TGTGCCAGCAGTTATCCGGCCAGCTACGAGCAGTACTTC.

This clonotype has a single count. The rearrangement joins TRBV20-1 to TRBJ2-5; TRBD1 matches at 10 bases. The ends lost 5 bases at V and 2 bases at J; junction bases unmatched: 11. The CDR3 sequence is 16 residues long. Germline V gene lookup returns CDR1 DFQATT and CDR2 SNEGSKA (reference sequence). Here the CDR3 reads CSALLSRDRGQETQYF. The CDR3 region has the DNA TGCAGTGCTCTACTAAGTAGGGACAGGGGACAAGAGACCCAGTACTTC.

The J gene is TRBJ1-1, the V gene TRBV19; the D gene is possibly TRBD1 (5 bases). The CDR3 totals 13 residues. Trimming removed 3 bases from V and 6 bases from J, with 11 bases in between. CDR1 is LNHDA and CDR2 is SQIVND in the germline V gene (reference sequence). CDR3 region: CASSIGGMAEAFF. For the CDR3, the DNA is TGTGCCAGTAGTATCGGGGGAATGGCTGAAGCTTTCTTT.

V usage is TRBV29-1 and J usage is TRBJ2-7; TRBD1 agrees at 9 bases. The CDR3 length is 16 residues. The V and J ends lost 1 base and 3 bases, in that order; junction bases with no gene match: 10. The germline V gene has CDR1 SQVTM and CDR2 ANQGSEA. This CDR3 reads CSVEVGPGQGFYEQYF. The CDR3 DNA is TGCAGCGTTGAAGTTGGTCCGGGACAGGGTTTCTACGAGCAGTACTTC.

This clonotype was detected a few times. This chain uses TRBV5-4 with TRBJ2-6, with no clear D. The length of the CDR3 is 19 residues. The germline CDR1 and CDR2 sequences are SGHNT and YYREEE (reference sequence). V shed 0 bases and J shed 0 bases, with 16 bases lying between them. The CDR3 protein is CASSLDTPGLYSGANVLTF. CDR3 DNA: TGTGCCAGCAGCTTGGATACCCCCGGGTTATACTCTGGGGCCAACGTCCTGACTTTC.

The V call is TRBV28, the J call TRBJ2-5; 10 bases are a match to TRBD2. Trimming at V came to 2 bases and at J to 5 bases, leaving 8 bases not matched to a gene. The germline V gene encodes CDR1 MDHEN and CDR2 SYDVKM. The CDR3 has 16 residues. CDR3 amino acids: CASSLSSGGPWETQYF. CDR3 bases: TGTGCCAGCAGTTTAAGTAGCGGGGGGCCCTGGGAGACCCAGTACTTC.

The rearrangement uses TRBV20-1 and TRBJ2-1, with D perhaps matching TRBD2 (7 bases). This CDR3 contains 15 residues. Trimming pared 4 bases from V and 7 bases from J, leaving 20 bases between. Germline-derived CDR1 and CDR2 are DFQATT and SNEGSKA (reference sequence). The CDR3 nucleotides read TGCAGTGCTACCTCCTCCGGGGGGCCGGGGAATGAGCAGTTCTTC. This codes for CSATSSGGPGNEQFF.

In this sample, this clonotype turned up a few times. The J gene is TRBJ2-7, the V gene TRBV6-4; a possible D gene is TRBD1 (5 bases). The V end was cut by 9 bases, the J end by 4 bases, with 10 bases between. This CDR3 contains 11 residues. In germline, CDR1 is MRHNA, CDR2 SNTAGT. CDR3 protein: CARCDSYEQYF. The CDR3 nucleotides are TGTGCCAGATGTGACAGTTACGAGCAGTACTTC.

The sample holds a few counts of this clonotype. This chain uses TRBV10-3 with TRBJ2-5; the D is unclear. CDR1 and CDR2 (germline): ENHRY, SYGVKD. Trimming left V 4 bases short and J 2 bases short, with 11 bases between. CDR3 length equals 14 residues. CDR3 sequence (DNA): TGTGCCATCAGTGTTGGAGTAATACAAGAGACCCAGTACTTC. It translates to CAISVGVIQETQYF.

This clonotype was detected a few times. The J gene is TRBJ2-7, the V gene TRBV10-3; D is possibly TRBD1 or TRBD2 (5 bases each). Trimming shortened V by 7 bases and J by 5 bases, and 12 bases separated the two germline ends. This CDR3 contains 12 residues. CDR1 ENHRY and CDR2 SYGVKD come from the germline V gene. The CDR3 protein is CAIKGRVDEQYF. The DNA for the CDR3 is TGTGCCATCAAGGGACGGGTGGACGAGCAGTACTTC.

The genes are TRBV7-2 and TRBJ2-3; TRBD2 aligns across 11 bases. Germline-derived CDR1 and CDR2 are SGHTA and FQGNSA. V dropped 2 bases and J dropped 5; count of bases not matched to a gene: 6. There are 16 residues in the CDR3. The CDR3 region is CASSLISGGAGDTQYF. CDR3 in DNA: TGTGCCAGCAGCTTAATTAGCGGGGGGGCAGGAGATACGCAGTATTTT.

This chain links TRBV12-3 or TRBV12-4 with TRBJ2-2; D perhaps matches TRBD1 (5 bases). The CDR3 totals 17 residues. Trimming took off 6 bases at V and 6 bases at J, with 23 bases between the two ends. The CDR3 spells CASSPKQAGVGPGELFF. CDR3 coding DNA: TGTGCCAGCAGCCCTAAACAGGCAGGAGTGGGCCCCGGGGAGCTGTTTTTT.

The V and J genes are TRBV5-1 and TRBJ1-2; D is ambiguous. Per the germline V gene, CDR1 is SGHRS and CDR2 is YFSETQ. V lost 4 bases to trimming and J lost 6 bases, with 13 bases between them. This CDR3 has 13 amino acids. CDR3 loop: CASSLDMLDGYTF. Here the CDR3 DNA reads TGCGCCAGCAGCCTAGATATGTTGGATGGCTACACCTTC.

The chain couples TRBV7-6 to TRBJ2-3; D gene unclear. The CDR3 is made up of 16 amino acids. V was trimmed by 1 base and J by 2 bases, leaving 13 bases between them. Germline V CDR1 and CDR2: SGHVS, FNYEAQ. The CDR3 DNA follows: TGTGCCAGCAGCTTAGATGCTTGGGCCAACACAGATACGCAGTATTTT. This encodes CASSLDAWANTDTQYF.

The chain combines TRBV27 with TRBJ2-6; D may match TRBD1 or TRBD2 (6 bases each). There are 15 residues in the CDR3. The V end was cut by 6 bases, the J end by 4 bases, with 13 bases between. CDR1 is MNHEY and CDR2 is SMNVEV in the germline V gene (reference sequence). CDR3 DNA: TGTGCCAGCAGAAGACAGGCGGGAGGGGCCAACGTCCTGACTTTC. It translates to CASRRQAGGANVLTF.

This chain uses TRBV11-1 with TRBJ1-3; 8 nucleotides match TRBD1. The V and J ends lost 2 bases and 4 bases, in that order; junction bases with no gene match: 13. Germline CDR1 and CDR2: SGHAT and FQDESV (reference sequence). CDR3 length equals 18 residues. The CDR3 bases are TGTGCCAGCAGCTTAATTTTACGCGCGGACAGGGAAGGAAACACCATATATTTT. This gives the protein CASSLILRADREGNTIYF. The full variable domain, in which reference TRBV11-1 and TRBJ1-3 provide the parts outside the CDR3, is EAEVAQSPRYKITEKSQAVAFWCDPISGHATLYWYRQILGQGPELLVQFQDESVVDDSQLPKDRFSAERLKGVDSTLKIQPAELGDSAMYLCASSLILRADREGNTIYFGEGSWLTVV.

In this sample, this clonotype turned up a few times. This chain uses TRBV28 with TRBJ2-1; D tentatively reads TRBD1 or TRBD2 (6 bases each). The CDR3 has 15 amino acids. From germline, CDR1 is MDHEN and CDR2 SYDVKM. Trimming cost V 2 bases and J 0 bases, with 8 bases left between them. CDR3 nucleotides: TGTGCCAGCAGTTTAAGGGGGGTCTCCTACAATGAGCAGTTCTTC. Its protein product is CASSLRGVSYNEQFF.

V and J are TRBV20-1 and TRBJ2-7; 12 nucleotides align to TRBD2. Germline V lookup: CDR1 DFQATT, CDR2 SNEGSKA (reference sequence). The ends lost 6 bases at V and 2 bases at J; junction bases unmatched: 5. The length of the CDR3 is 14 residues. The chain's CDR3 is CSAPRLAGAYEQYF. CDR3 in DNA: TGCAGTGCGCCGAGACTAGCGGGGGCCTACGAGCAGTACTTC.

This clonotype was seen only a few times. V usage is TRBV28 and J usage is TRBJ2-7, with D possibly being TRBD2 (5 bases). Germline lookup yields CDR1 MDHEN and CDR2 SYDVKM. The CDR3 contains 15 residues. V was shortened by 6 bases and J by 5 bases, with 20 bases between the two germline ends. The CDR3 region is CASRFRGEGLDEQYF. As DNA, the CDR3 is TGTGCCAGCAGATTCCGGGGAGAGGGATTGGACGAGCAGTACTTC.